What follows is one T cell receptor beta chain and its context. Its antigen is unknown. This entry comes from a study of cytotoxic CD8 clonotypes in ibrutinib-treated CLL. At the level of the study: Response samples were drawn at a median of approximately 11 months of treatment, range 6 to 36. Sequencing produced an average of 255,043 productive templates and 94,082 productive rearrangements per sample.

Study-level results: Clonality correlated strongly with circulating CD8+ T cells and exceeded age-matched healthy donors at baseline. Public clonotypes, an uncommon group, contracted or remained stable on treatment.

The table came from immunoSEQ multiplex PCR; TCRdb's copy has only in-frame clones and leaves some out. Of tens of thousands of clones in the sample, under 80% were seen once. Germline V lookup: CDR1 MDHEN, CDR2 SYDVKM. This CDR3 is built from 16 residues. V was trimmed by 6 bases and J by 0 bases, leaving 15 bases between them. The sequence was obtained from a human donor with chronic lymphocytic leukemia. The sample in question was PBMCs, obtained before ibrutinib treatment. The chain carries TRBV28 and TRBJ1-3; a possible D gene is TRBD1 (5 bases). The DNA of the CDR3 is TGTGCCAGCAGCTTAGGGGCCAGGAACTCTGGAAACACCATATATTTT. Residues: CASSLGARNSGNTIYF.